This TCR beta chain was observed in a study of metastatic and nonmetastatic thyroid tumors. MiXCR re-clonotyped the PCR reads for TCRdb. The profile shows about 32,000 clones, roughly a fifth of them singletons. Thyroid surgery was preceded by no treatment in any patient. In germline, CDR1 is SGHRS, CDR2 YFSETQ. The V end was cut by 4 bases, the J end by 9 bases, with 11 bases between. The CDR3 extends over 13 amino acids. The table lists this clone with many counts. The sequence came from a female donor with papillary thyroid cancer or a benign thyroid nodule (not recorded which). Some clones in this sample may be carry-over from other donors' samples. This sequence joins TRBV5-1 and TRBJ1-6, with D unclear. What was sequenced was blood. The CDR3 sequence is CASSALQGSPLHF. The CDR3 DNA reads TGCGCCAGCAGCGCCTTACAAGGTTCACCCCTCCACTTT.